This TCR beta chain was sequenced during a study of spatial heterogeneity in lung cancer. As for the study in general: Alpha-chain sequences were consistently detected in smaller numbers than beta-chain sequences. Raw sequencing reads included, on average, more than ten appearances of each unique TCR and UMI combination.

Only a few counts were recorded for this clonotype. TCRdb re-called the 5' RACE reads with MiXCR, one entry per CDR3 protein. The table lists more than 80,000 distinct CDR3 sequences, about 12% of them singletons, with over 40% in the top ten. Sample time point: sample taken at primary tumor resection. Tumor, nontumor lung or frozen PBMC supplied whole RNA that was sequenced unsorted. Sequencing used PBMCs, obtained at surgery. This receptor was taken from a male donor with early-stage non-small cell lung cancer.

Here the CDR3 DNA reads TGTGCCAGCTCACCAGGGATAGGGACTAGCACAGATACGCAGTATTTT. It encodes CASSPGIGTSTDTQYF. The chain combines TRBV18 with TRBJ2-3; a possible D gene is TRBD2 (6 bases). The CDR3 runs to 16 residues. V gave up 2 bases and J gave up 0 bases, with 12 bases separating them. Germline assignment: CDR1 KGHSH and CDR2 LQKENI.